This T cell receptor beta chain was recovered during a study of blood T cell repertoires in COVID-19. Produced via immunoSEQ multiplex PCR; TCRdb's table is partial and in-frame only. This sample carries 90,000 to 100,000 clones, 89% of them seen once, and the ten largest clones take 2.7%. This clone was counted a single time. The junction had 7 bases not matched to a gene; V was cut back by 6 bases and J by 1 base. Germline V gives CDR1 SGHDN, CDR2 FVKESK. The CDR3 extends over 15 amino acids. The receptor was derived from a man between 45 and 60 years old with COVID-19, enrolled during active disease. The source material was peripheral blood. The chain combines TRBV14 with TRBJ2-7; 9 positions agree with TRBD1. In DNA form, the CDR3 reads TGTGCCAGCAGAAGGGGGACAGGGCAGTCCTACGAGCAGTACTTC. This translates into CASRRGTGQSYEQYF.